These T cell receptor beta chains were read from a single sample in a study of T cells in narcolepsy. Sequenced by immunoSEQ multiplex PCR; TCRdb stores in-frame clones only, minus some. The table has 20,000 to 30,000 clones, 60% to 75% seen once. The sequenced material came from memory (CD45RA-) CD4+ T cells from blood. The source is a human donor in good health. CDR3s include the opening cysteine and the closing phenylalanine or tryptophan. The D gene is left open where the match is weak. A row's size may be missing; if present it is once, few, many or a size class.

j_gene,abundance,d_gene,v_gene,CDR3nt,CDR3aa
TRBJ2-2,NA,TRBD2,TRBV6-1,TGTGCCAGCAGCGGACTAGCGGGAGGAAACGGGGAGCTGTTTTTT,CASSGLAGGNGELFF
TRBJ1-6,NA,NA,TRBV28,TGTGCCAGCAGCCCGTTAGGCGTTAGTGGGAATTCACCCCTCCACTTT,CASSPLGVSGNSPLHF
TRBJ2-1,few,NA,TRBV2,TGTGCCAGCAGTGTAGGGGCGGGCCTGTTCTTC,CASSVGAGLFF
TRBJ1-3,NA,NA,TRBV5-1,TGCGCCAGCAGCCCACAGCAAGGGCCTGGAAACACCATATATTTT,CASSPQQGPGNTIYF
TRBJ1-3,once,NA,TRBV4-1,TGCGCCAGCAGCCAAGCGGGACGGACATCTGGAAACACCATATATTTT,CASSQAGRTSGNTIYF
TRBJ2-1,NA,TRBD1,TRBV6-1,TGTGCCAGCACCCCGCCCGGGACAGGGTACAATGAGCAGTTCTTC,CASTPPGTGYNEQFF
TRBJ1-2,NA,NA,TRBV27,TGTGCCAGCAGTACCCGAGACAGGATTGGCTATGGCTACACCTTC,CASSTRDRIGYGYTF
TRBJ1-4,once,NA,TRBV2,TGTGCCAGCAGGGGGGGGGACGCGAATGAAAAACTGTTTTTT,CASRGGDANEKLFF
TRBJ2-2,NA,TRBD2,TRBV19,TGTGCCAGCCAAGACCAGGGAGGGGTCGGGGAGCTGTTTTTT,CASQDQGGVGELFF
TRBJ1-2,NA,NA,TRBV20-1,TGCAGTGCCCGAGAAAACTATGGCTACACCTTC,CSARENYGYTF
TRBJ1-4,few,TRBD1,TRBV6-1,TGTGCCAGCGCGGGGACCGGGACAGGGTACGAAAAACTGTTTTTT,CASAGTGTGYEKLFF
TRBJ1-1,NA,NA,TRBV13,TGTGCCAGCAGCTCGGTGGGGGGAATTGGCACTGAAGCTTTCTTT,CASSSVGGIGTEAFF
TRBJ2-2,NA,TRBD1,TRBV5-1,TGCGCCAGCAGCGACGGACAGGAAGGCACCGGGGAGCTGTTTTTT,CASSDGQEGTGELFF
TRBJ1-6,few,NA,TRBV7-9,TGTGCCAGCAGCCCCGGCCCCTCGGGTAATTCACCCCTCCACTTT,CASSPGPSGNSPLHF
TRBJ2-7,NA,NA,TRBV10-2,TGCGCCAGCAGTACCCTTGGGGAGCAGTACTTC,CASSTLGEQYF
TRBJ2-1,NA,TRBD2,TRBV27,TGTGCCAGCAGTTTAGGGACTAGCGGGATAAATGAGCAGTTCTTC,CASSLGTSGINEQFF
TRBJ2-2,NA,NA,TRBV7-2,TGTGCCAGCAGCTTTTCTCCGGGTGGCGCAAACACCGGGGAGCTGTTTTTT,CASSFSPGGANTGELFF
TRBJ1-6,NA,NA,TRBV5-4,TGTGCCAGCAGCTTGGAACGGAGCTATAATTCACCCCTCCACTTT,CASSLERSYNSPLHF
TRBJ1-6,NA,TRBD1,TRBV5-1,TGCGCCAGCAGCTTGGGGCAGGGGGTAAATTCACCCCTCCACTTT,CASSLGQGVNSPLHF
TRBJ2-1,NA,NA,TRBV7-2,TGTGCCAGCTCCTCGTCCGCTCAGGGGGGGGAGCAGTTCTTC,CASSSSAQGGEQFF
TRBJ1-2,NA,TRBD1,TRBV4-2,TGTGCCAGCAGCCCACCGGGACAGGGCTCATCCGGCTACACCTTC,CASSPPGQGSSGYTF
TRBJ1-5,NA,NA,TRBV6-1,TGTGCCAGCAAAGGGAGACAGGATAATCAGCCCCAGCATTTT,CASKGRQDNQPQHF
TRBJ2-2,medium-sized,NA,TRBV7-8,TGTGCCAGCAGCTTAGTCACCGGGGAGCTGTTTTTT,CASSLVTGELFF
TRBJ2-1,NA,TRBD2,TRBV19,TGTGCCAGTAGCCATCGTCGAACGGGAGGAGTTGGCAATGAGCAGTTCTTC,CASSHRRTGGVGNEQFF
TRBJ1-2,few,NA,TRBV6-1,TGTGCCAGCACCGGTGGGGCCTATGGCTACACCTTC,CASTGGAYGYTF
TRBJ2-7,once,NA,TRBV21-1,TGTGCCAGCAGCAAACGTCCCCGCGGGGGTACCTACGAGCAGTACTTC,CASSKRPRGGTYEQYF
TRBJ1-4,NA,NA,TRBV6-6,TGTGCCAGCAGAAGCGTGACGGGGTCAACTAATGAAAAACTGTTTTTT,CASRSVTGSTNEKLFF
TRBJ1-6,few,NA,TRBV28,TGTGCCAGCAGTTTAAGGGCAGCTAATTCACCCCTCCACTTT,CASSLRAANSPLHF
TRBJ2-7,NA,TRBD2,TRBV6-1,TGTGCCAGCCTGGATACGGGAGGGCCCTACGAGCAGTACTTC,CASLDTGGPYEQYF
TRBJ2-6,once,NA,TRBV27,TGTGCCAGCAGTAGGGGGAGTGGGGCCAACGTCCTGACTTTC,CASSRGSGANVLTF
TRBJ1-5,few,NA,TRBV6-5,TGTGCCAGCAGTCTGGGGGTCGGTAATCAGCCCCAGCATTTT,CASSLGVGNQPQHF
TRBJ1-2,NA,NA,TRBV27,TGTGCCAGCGGTGGGGGAAGTTGGTTGAACTATGGCTACACCTTC,CASGGGSWLNYGYTF
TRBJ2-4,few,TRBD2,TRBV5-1,TGCGCCAGCAGCCAAGGGACTAGCGGGAGCAGGGACATTCAGTACTTC,CASSQGTSGSRDIQYF
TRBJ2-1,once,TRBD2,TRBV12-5,TGTGCTAGTGGTTTGGTAGCTAGCGGGAGGGCCCCGTTGTTCTTC,CASGLVASGRAPLFF
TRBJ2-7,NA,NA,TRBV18,TGTGCCAGCTCACCTTCGACGGGGCCGGACGAGCAGTACTTC,CASSPSTGPDEQYF
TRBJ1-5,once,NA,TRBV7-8,TGTTCCAGCAGCTTAGTAAGCAATCAGCCCCAGCATTTT,CSSSLVSNQPQHF
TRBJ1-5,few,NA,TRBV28,TGTGCCAGCAGTCTCCCCCCCCGGGTTAGGAGCAATCAGCCCCAGCATTTT,CASSLPPRVRSNQPQHF
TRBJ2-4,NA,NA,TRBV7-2,TGTGCCAGCAGCCCATCACTATCCCCCAGTACCGAAAACATTCAGTACTTC,CASSPSLSPSTENIQYF
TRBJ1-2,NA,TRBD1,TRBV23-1,TGCGCCAGCAGTCAGTCGGGACAGCCCTATGGCTACACCTTC,CASSQSGQPYGYTF
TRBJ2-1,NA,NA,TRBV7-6,TGTGCCAGCAGCTCCAGCCAGGGGACAAAGTTCTTC,CASSSSQGTKFF
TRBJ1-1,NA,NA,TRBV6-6,TGTGCCAGCAGGTTGGACACTGAAGCTTTCTTT,CASRLDTEAFF
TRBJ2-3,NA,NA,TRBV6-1,TGTGCCAGCGGTTACACAGATACGCAGTATTTT,CASGYTDTQYF
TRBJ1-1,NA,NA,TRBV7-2,TGTGCCAGCAGCTTAGGGATAGATCTAGCTTTCTTT,CASSLGIDLAFF
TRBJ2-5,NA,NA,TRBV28,TGTGCCAGCAGTCCGGGACGGCTGTACCAAGAGACCCAGTACTTC,CASSPGRLYQETQYF
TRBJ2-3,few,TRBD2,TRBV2,TGTGCCAGCAGTGTGGGACTAGCGCACAATTACCCCACAGATACGCAGTATTTT,CASSVGLAHNYPTDTQYF
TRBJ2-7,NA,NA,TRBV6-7,TGTGCCAGCAGTTACATAGGGACAACGAGCTCCTACGAGCAGTACTTC,CASSYIGTTSSYEQYF
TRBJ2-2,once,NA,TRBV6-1,TGTGCCAGCAGTGCTGGGGGCCTAGCGGCGAACACCGGGGAGCTGTTTTTT,CASSAGGLAANTGELFF
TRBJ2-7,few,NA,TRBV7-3,TGTGCCAGCAGCTTTATCCTTCCCCAGGGCTTCTACGAGCAGTACTTC,CASSFILPQGFYEQYF
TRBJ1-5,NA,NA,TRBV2,TGTGCCAGCAGTGGCTCAGGGGAGGGTCAGCCCCAGCATTTT,CASSGSGEGQPQHF
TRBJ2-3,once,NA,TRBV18,TGTGCCAGCTCACCACTTGGGGGGCCCACAGATACGCAGTATTTT,CASSPLGGPTDTQYF
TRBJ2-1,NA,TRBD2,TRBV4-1,TGCGCCAGCAGCTACGGACTAGCGGGAATCGAGCAGTTCTTC,CASSYGLAGIEQFF
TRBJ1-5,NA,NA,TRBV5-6,TGTGCCAGCAGCCCTGGGATGGGGGATTCCCAGCCCCAGCATTTT,CASSPGMGDSQPQHF
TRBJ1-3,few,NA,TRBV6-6,TGTGCCTTGGGCTCTGGAAACACCATATATTTT,CALGSGNTIYF
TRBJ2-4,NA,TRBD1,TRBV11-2,TGTGCCAGCAGCTTAGATAGGGGGCTGGGGCCCAAAAACATTCAGTACTTC,CASSLDRGLGPKNIQYF
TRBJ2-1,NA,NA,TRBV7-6,TGTGCCAGCAGCCCTACTACCGTCGGCGCCAATGAGCAGTTCTTC,CASSPTTVGANEQFF
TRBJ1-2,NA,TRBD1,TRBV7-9,TGTGCCAGCAGTAGGGGGCCTCACTATGGCTACACCTTC,CASSRGPHYGYTF
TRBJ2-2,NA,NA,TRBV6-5,TGTGCCAGCAGTTACTGGGCTTCCACCGGGGAGCTGTTTTTT,CASSYWASTGELFF
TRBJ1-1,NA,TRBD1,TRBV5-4,TGTGCCAGCAGCGTCTACAGGGGTGGAACTGAAGCTTTCTTT,CASSVYRGGTEAFF
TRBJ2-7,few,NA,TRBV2,TGTGCCAGCAGTGCCCAAGTGGTAGTTGTAAAGTACTTC,CASSAQVVVVKYF